This is a list of T cell receptor beta chains from one sample in a study of cytomegalovirus exposure and HLA in healthy donors. TCRdb keeps only in-frame clones here, not all; method: immunoSEQ multiplex PCR. The sample contains over 150,000 clones, about 76% of which appear only once. The specimen sequenced was PBMCs. All receptors derive from a male donor in good health and CMV-seropositive. The CDR3 runs from the conserved cysteine through the conserved F or W. Each record gives: D gene, clone size, J gene, CDR3 length, V gene, CDR3 DNA, CDR3 protein. A D gene is named only where the DNA matches it firmly. Clone size, where shown, is once, few, many, or a class for clones that have expanded.

-,once,TRBJ2-2,16,TRBV6-5,TGTGCCAGCAGTTCTCCGCGGAGGGAGGACACCGGGGAGCTGTTTTTT,CASSSPRREDTGELFF
-,once,TRBJ1-6,16,TRBV19,TGTGCCAGTAGCCGGCGGGAGGGGGTCGTGAATTCACCCCTCCACTTT,CASSRREGVVNSPLHF
-,-,TRBJ1-1,18,TRBV7-6,TGTGCCAGCAGCTTAGTTTACCAGACGGAGTGGGGAGACACTGAAGCTTTCTTT,CASSLVYQTEWGDTEAFF
TRBD1,-,TRBJ2-5,15,TRBV5-6,TGTGCCAGCAGGTCCCGGGACAGGCGGGTAGAGACCCAGTACTTC,CASRSRDRRVETQYF
TRBD1,-,TRBJ2-7,15,TRBV7-3,TGTGCCAGCAGCTTAATGGGGACAGGGACCTACGAGCAGTACTTC,CASSLMGTGTYEQYF
TRBD2,-,TRBJ2-5,16,TRBV7-2,TGTGCCAGCAGCTTAGGGTCGGGGGGGCTTCAAGAGACCCAGTACTTC,CASSLGSGGLQETQYF
-,-,TRBJ1-4,14,TRBV2,TGTGCCAGCAGTGGAGACAGACTTAATGAAAAACTGTTTTTT,CASSGDRLNEKLFF
TRBD2,-,TRBJ2-3,15,TRBV5-6,TGTGCCAGCAGCGTAGCGGGGGGTATATTAGATACGCAGTATTTT,CASSVAGGILDTQYF
-,-,TRBJ2-6,14,TRBV27,TGTGCCAGCAGTCCTAGCCCAGGGGCCAACGTCCTGACTTTC,CASSPSPGANVLTF
-,-,TRBJ2-7,13,TRBV19,TGTGCCAGTAGTATCAGTCACTCCTACGAGCAGTACTTC,CASSISHSYEQYF
TRBD2,-,TRBJ2-1,14,TRBV7-2,TGTGCCAGCAGCCTCGGGACTAGCGTCAATGAGCAGTTCTTC,CASSLGTSVNEQFF
-,once,TRBJ2-2,12,TRBV5-1,TGCGCCAGCAGCTTGGCCCTCGGGGAGCTGTTTTTT,CASSLALGELFF
-,-,TRBJ2-1,14,TRBV6-1,TGTGCCAGCAGTGATATCCCTCTCCACAATGAGCAGTTCTTC,CASSDIPLHNEQFF
TRBD2,-,TRBJ2-5,16,TRBV5-1,TGCGCCAGCAGCTACCGGGGTAGCGGGGGGCAAGAGACCCAGTACTTC,CASSYRGSGGQETQYF
-,-,TRBJ2-5,14,TRBV7-2,TGTGCCAGCAGCTTAAACGGACTCAAGCAGACCCAGTACTTC,CASSLNGLKQTQYF
-,few,TRBJ1-1,15,TRBV6-5,TGTGCCAGCAACCCCCCCGGCGCAGGGCGGCAGGAAGCTTTCTTT,CASNPPGAGRQEAFF
-,-,TRBJ1-4,15,TRBV10-2,TGCGCCAGCAGTGGCACGGCAGGGATTTATGAAAAACTGTTTTTT,CASSGTAGIYEKLFF
-,few,TRBJ2-5,12,TRBV6-6,TGTGCCACGACACAGGGCGGGGAGACCCAGTACTTC,CATTQGGETQYF
TRBD1,-,TRBJ2-1,14,TRBV29-1,TGCAGCGTGGCGGCCGGGACAGCTGGCAATGAGCAGTTCTTC,CSVAAGTAGNEQFF
-,once,TRBJ1-2,15,TRBV18,TGTGCCAGCTCACCGACGGGAGAGGCCGTCTATGGCTACACCTTC,CASSPTGEAVYGYTF
TRBD1,-,TRBJ2-2,15,TRBV30,TGTGCCCTCAATATGGACAGGCGGCCCTCCGGGGAGCTGTTTTTT,CALNMDRRPSGELFF
-,-,TRBJ1-2,15,TRBV4-1,TGCGCCAGCAGCCAAGTCACCGGGGAGAACTATGGCTACACCTTC,CASSQVTGENYGYTF
-,-,TRBJ1-6,17,TRBV11-1,TGTGCCAGCAGCCCCCGACGGGGGACGGTACTGGATTCACCCCTCCACTTT,CASSPRRGTVLDSPLHF
-,-,TRBJ2-1,16,TRBV10-1,TGCGCCAGCAGTGACCCCGGGACTTCAAACCCCAATGAGCAGTTCTTC,CASSDPGTSNPNEQFF
TRBD1,-,TRBJ2-5,14,TRBV4-1,TGCGCCAGCAGCCAGGGGACAGGGTACGAGACCCAGTACTTC,CASSQGTGYETQYF
TRBD1,-,TRBJ1-1,15,TRBV6-6,TGTGCCAGCAGTTACCCACCTGGGACAGAATACGGGCTACACTTT,CASSYPPGTEYGLHF
-,-,TRBJ1-1,14,TRBV7-9,TGTGCCAGCAGCCGGATTTCAGGGCCGGCTGAAGCTTTCTTT,CASSRISGPAEAFF
-,-,TRBJ2-7,15,TRBV19,TGTGCCAGTAGTCCCTCCCGGCCAGGGATGCACGAGCAGTACTTC,CASSPSRPGMHEQYF
-,-,TRBJ2-1,13,TRBV5-1,TGCGCCAGCAGTGTAAGGACAGACAATGAGCAGTTCTTC,CASSVRTDNEQFF
TRBD1,-,TRBJ1-2,16,TRBV7-9,TGTGCCAGCAGCTTAGTCCAGACCGGGACAGTCTATGGCTACACCTTC,CASSLVQTGTVYGYTF
-,-,TRBJ1-5,16,TRBV4-1,TGCGCCAGCAGCCTCCAGGAGGAGGTGGGCAATCAGCCCCAGCATTTT,CASSLQEEVGNQPQHF
-,-,TRBJ2-7,13,TRBV25-1,TGTGCCAGCACCTCCTTTAATGGAGGGGAGCAGTACTTC,CASTSFNGGEQYF
-,few,TRBJ1-5,15,TRBV6-1,TGTGCCAGCAGTGAAGTGGGGCGAGGCAATCAGCCCCAGCATTTT,CASSEVGRGNQPQHF
TRBD1,-,TRBJ2-7,13,TRBV6-1,TGTGCCAGCAACCCGGACAGGAGGAGAGAGCAGTACTTC,CASNPDRRREQYF
-,few,TRBJ2-2,14,TRBV5-5,TGTGCCAGCAGCTTGGCAGTCGGGACCGGGGAGCTGTTTTTT,CASSLAVGTGELFF
-,-,TRBJ2-3,14,TRBV25-1,TGTGCCAGCAGTGAATCCGGGGACACAGATACGCAGTATTTT,CASSESGDTDTQYF
TRBD2,-,TRBJ2-5,16,TRBV4-2,TGTGCCAGCAGCCAAGATTTGGCTAGCGGCCAAGAGACCCAGTACTTC,CASSQDLASGQETQYF
-,-,TRBJ2-5,16,TRBV15,TGTGCCACCAGCAGAGACCCGAGGGGGGGGGATATAACCCAGTACTTC,CATSRDPRGGDITQYF
TRBD2,-,TRBJ2-3,14,TRBV5-1,TGCGCCAGCAGCCCCGGGGGGGTAACGGATACGCAGTATTTT,CASSPGGVTDTQYF
-,few,TRBJ1-2,12,TRBV6-1,TGTGCCAGCAGTACAGGATACTATGGCTACACCTTC,CASSTGYYGYTF
-,-,TRBJ1-5,13,TRBV19,TGTGCCAGTAGTATAGCGAGCAATCAGCCCCAGCATTTT,CASSIASNQPQHF
-,-,TRBJ1-1,14,TRBV6-5,TGTGCCAGCAGTTCCGGACGGGGAGTCGGGGAAGCTTTCTTT,CASSSGRGVGEAFF